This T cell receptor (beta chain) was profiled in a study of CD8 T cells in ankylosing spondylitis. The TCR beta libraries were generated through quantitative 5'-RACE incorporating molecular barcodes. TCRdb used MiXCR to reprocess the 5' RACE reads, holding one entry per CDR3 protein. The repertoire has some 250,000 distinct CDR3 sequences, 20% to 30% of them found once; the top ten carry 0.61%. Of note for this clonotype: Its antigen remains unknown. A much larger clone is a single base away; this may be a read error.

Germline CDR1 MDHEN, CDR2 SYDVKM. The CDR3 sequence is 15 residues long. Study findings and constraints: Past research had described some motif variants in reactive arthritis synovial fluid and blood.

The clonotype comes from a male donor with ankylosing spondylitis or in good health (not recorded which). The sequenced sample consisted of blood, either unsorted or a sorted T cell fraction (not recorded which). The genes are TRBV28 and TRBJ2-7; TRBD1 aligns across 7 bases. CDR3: CASSFYSGQRYEHYF. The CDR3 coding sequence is TGTGCCAGCAGTTTTTATTCGGGACAGAGATACGAGCATTACTTC.